What follows describes a single T cell receptor (beta chain). Antigen specificity is unknown. Profiled with immunoSEQ multiplex PCR; TCRdb holds only in-frame clones, not every one. The repertoire holds 75,000 to 95,000 clones, with 96% as singletons. The CDR3 extends over 13 amino acids. CDR1 and CDR2 (germline): MNHEY, SVGAGI. Trimming took 6 bases from V and 9 from J, leaving 15 bases between them. These data come from a study of cytomegalovirus exposure and HLA in healthy donors. General study results and limits: In the roughly 120 validation repertoires, a later analysis found that first-cohort TCR clusters tended to co-occur.

This TCR was recovered from a man aged 18 to 29 in good health and CMV-seronegative. Specimen: PBMCs. J is TRBJ1-5 and V is TRBV6-5, with D hard to call. Here the CDR3 reads CASRLDGSLPQHF. The CDR3 DNA sequence: TGTGCCAGCAGATTGGACGGGAGCTTGCCCCAGCATTTT.